These 30 T cell receptor beta chains originate from one sample sequenced in a study of cytomegalovirus exposure and HLA in healthy donors. Primers for the PCR totalled 60 Vbeta and 13 Jbeta. The protocol was immunoSEQ multiplex PCR, while the TCRdb copy is restricted to in-frame clones and leaves out a portion. The table includes about 120,000 clones, around 80% detected once. The sequenced material came from PBMCs. The receptor source for this set is a woman in her thirties or forties in good health and CMV-seropositive.

Turning to this clone: Other DNA sequences of this sample code for an identical CDR3. The J gene is TRBJ2-7, the V gene TRBV11-2; no reliable D call. V was trimmed by 6 bases and J by 2 bases, leaving 5 bases between them. Germline V gene data show CDR1 as SGHAT and CDR2 as FQNNGV. CDR3 length equals 11 residues. The CDR3, as DNA: TGTGCCAGCAGTTCCACCTACGAGCAGTACTTC. It encodes CASSSTYEQYF.

V is TRBV18 and J is TRBJ2-7; weak D call: TRBD2 (6 bases). With 2 bases removed from V and 0 bases from J, the gap between germline ends came to 14 bases. From germline, CDR1 is KGHSH and CDR2 LQKENI. CDR3 length equals 16 residues. The DNA of the CDR3 is TGTGCCAGCTCACCAGGGCGCCCGGGGGACTCCTACGAGCAGTACTTC. Encoded protein: CASSPGRPGDSYEQYF.

The V and J genes are TRBV5-1 and TRBJ2-5, with 10 nucleotides matching TRBD1. In germline, CDR1 is SGHRS, CDR2 YFSETQ. This CDR3 spans 16 amino acids. V shed 0 bases, J shed 0 bases, and the junction held 2 bases outside the gene matches. The DNA of the CDR3 is TGCGCCAGCAGCTTGGAGGGACAGGGGAACCAAGAGACCCAGTACTTC. Its translation: CASSLEGQGNQETQYF.

V gene TRBV19 combines with J gene TRBJ2-1, with TRBD1 identical over 8 bases. V shed 5 bases and J 4 bases; nucleotides not matched to a gene: 7. The CDR3 is 15 residues long. Germline V gene data show CDR1 as LNHDA and CDR2 as SQIVND (reference sequence). This CDR3 is CASSPNQGAYNEQFF. CDR3 nucleotide sequence: TGTGCCAGTAGTCCTAATCAGGGGGCGTACAATGAGCAGTTCTTC.

V gene TRBV7-3 combines with J gene TRBJ2-1; D is unresolved. The CDR3 extends over 13 amino acids. V was shortened by 2 bases and J by 6 bases, with 8 bases between the two germline ends. The germline V gene encodes CDR1 SGHTA and CDR2 FQGTGA. In DNA, the CDR3 is TGTGCCAGCAGCTTATTGGCAACCAATGAGCAGTTCTTC. Protein sequence: CASSLLATNEQFF. Full variable domain (rest looked up from reference TRBV7-3 and TRBJ2-1): GAGVSQTPSNKVTEKGKYVELRCDPISGHTALYWYRQSLGQGPEFLIYFQGTGAADDSGLPNDRFFAVRPEGSVSTLKIQRTERGDSAVYLCASSLLATNEQFFGPGTRLTVL.

The CDR3 is CASSEGQSNEKLFF. The DNA for the CDR3 is TGTGCCAGCAGTGAGGGACAGAGCAATGAAAAACTGTTTTTT. This chain uses TRBV6-1 with TRBJ1-4, with 7 bases matching TRBD1. Trimming removed 3 bases from V and 5 bases from J; junction bases left unmatched: 3. The CDR3 length is 14 residues. Per the germline V gene, CDR1 is MNHNS and CDR2 is SASEGT.

J is TRBJ1-3 and V is TRBV5-5; 7 positions agree with TRBD1. The V and J ends lost 4 bases and 2 bases, in that order; junction bases with no gene match: 6. CDR3 length equals 15 residues. The germline gives CDR1 SGHKS, CDR2 YYEKEE (reference sequence). The DNA of the CDR3 is TGTGCCAGCAGCCGCACGACAGGGACTGGAAACACCATATATTTT. Translation: CASSRTTGTGNTIYF. Full variable domain (remainder filled in from reference TRBV5-5 and TRBJ1-3): DAGVTQSPTHLIKTRGQQVTLRCSPISGHKSVSWYQQVLGQGPQFIFQYYEKEERGRGNFPDRFSARQFPNYSSELNVNALLLGDSALYLCASSRTTGTGNTIYFGEGSWLTVV.

The J gene is TRBJ2-2, the V gene TRBV2, with D unclear. The CDR3 covers 13 residues. CDR1 and CDR2 (germline): SNHLY, FYNNEI. Trimming removed 1 base at V and 7 bases at J, with 7 bases between. CDR3 protein: CASSEDGDGELFF. For the CDR3, the DNA is TGTGCCAGCAGTGAAGACGGAGACGGGGAGCTGTTTTTT.

The chain has TRBV2 and TRBJ2-7; 7 bases map to TRBD1. CDR1 and CDR2 (germline): SNHLY, FYNNEI. The CDR3 consists of 13 residues. With 6 bases clipped from V and 6 bases from J, the junction kept 8 bases outside the gene matches. The CDR3 region has the DNA TGTGCCAGCAGCCCCGACAGGGTGGGCGAGCAGTACTTC. Its translation is CASSPDRVGEQYF.

V gene TRBV9 combines with J gene TRBJ2-1, with 10 bases identical to TRBD2. The CDR3 length is 15 residues. V dropped 3 bases and J dropped 7; count of bases not matched to a gene: 7. Germline CDR1 is SGDLS and CDR2 is YYNGEE. This chain's CDR3 is CASSGLAGVGNEQFF. The CDR3 DNA follows: TGTGCCAGCAGCGGCCTAGCGGGAGTAGGAAATGAGCAGTTCTTC.

This clone was seen a single time. The chain employs TRBV13 and TRBJ2-6, with unresolved D. V lost 5 bases to trimming and J lost 12 bases, with 8 bases between them. The CDR3 sequence is 11 residues long. The V gene's germline CDR1 is PRHDT and CDR2 FYEKMQ (reference sequence). The CDR3 is CASSRAVVLTF. The CDR3 DNA is TGTGCCAGCAGCCGCGCTGTCGTCCTGACTTTC. The entire variable domain, with the rest obtained from reference TRBV13 and TRBJ2-6, is as follows: AAGVIQSPRHLIKEKRETATLKCYPIPRHDTVYWYQQGPGQDPQFLISFYEKMQSDKGSIPDRFSAQQFSDYHSELNMSSLELGDSALYFCASSRAVVLTFGAGSRLTVL.

The chain links TRBV6-5 to TRBJ2-7; 8 bases line up with TRBD1. The CDR3 loop spans 12 amino acids. Germline loops: CDR1 MNHEY, CDR2 SVGAGI. Losses at the gene ends were 3 bases for V and 11 bases for J; bases not matched to a gene: 6. CDR3 loop: CASSYPGGMEYF. CDR3 sequence (DNA): TGTGCCAGCAGTTATCCAGGGGGCATGGAGTACTTC.

The V and J genes are TRBV18 and TRBJ2-2; 8 bases line up with TRBD1. V shed 4 bases, J shed 3 bases, and the junction held 4 bases outside the gene matches. CDR3 length: 15 amino acids. The germline V gene has CDR1 KGHSH and CDR2 LQKENI. The CDR3 DNA reads TGTGCCAGCTCACTCTCGACAGGGGACACCGGGGAGCTGTTTTTT. This encodes CASSLSTGDTGELFF.

The rearrangement joins TRBV4-1 to TRBJ2-3; 15 bases agree with TRBD2. The J segment lost 6 bases and the V segment lost 1 base, leaving 5 bases of the junction unmatched. This CDR3 is built from 17 residues. CDR1 and CDR2 from the germline V gene are MGHRA and YSYEKL. For the CDR3, the DNA is TGCGCCAGCAGCCAAGTATGGACTAGCGGGGGGGCTGATACGCAGTATTTT. Amino acid sequence: CASSQVWTSGGADTQYF.

The gene calls are TRBV4-3 and TRBJ2-4; D is possibly TRBD1 (5 bases). This CDR3 comprises 13 residues. Germline V gene data show CDR1 as LGHNA and CDR2 as YSLEER. V was clipped by 1 base and J by 11 bases, with 12 bases between them. Written as DNA, the CDR3 is TGCGCCAGCAGCCAAGCAGGAACAGGACTTCAGTACTTC. Protein sequence: CASSQAGTGLQYF.

The CDR3 loop is CASSQDFGGLSTDTQYF. As DNA, the CDR3 is TGCGCCAGCAGCCAAGATTTTGGAGGACTGAGCACAGATACGCAGTATTTT. This rearrangement joins TRBV4-1 to TRBJ2-3; D is possibly TRBD2 (5 bases). V was pared by 0 bases and J by 0 bases, with 13 bases between. Germline V lookup: CDR1 MGHRA, CDR2 YSYEKL. This CDR3 comprises 17 residues.

The chain is built from TRBV7-9 and TRBJ2-3; 8 bases are shared with TRBD2. The germline gives CDR1 SEHNR, CDR2 FQNEAQ (reference sequence). V lost 2 bases, J lost 1 base, and 14 bases stayed unmatched. The CDR3 is made up of 19 amino acids. The chain's CDR3 is CASSLWRAGGPRRTDTQYF. CDR3 bases: TGTGCCAGCAGCTTATGGAGGGCGGGAGGTCCTCGACGCACAGATACGCAGTATTTT.

The rearrangement joins TRBV4-3 to TRBJ2-7, with TRBD2 matching 8 bases. CDR3 size: 15 residues. The V gene's germline CDR1 is LGHNA and CDR2 YSLEER. V lost 1 base, J lost 6 bases, and 8 bases stayed unmatched. The CDR3: CASSQAGGLMCEQYF. CDR3 DNA: TGCGCCAGCAGCCAAGCGGGAGGGCTTATGTGCGAGCAGTACTTC.

The chain employs TRBV5-1 and TRBJ2-3; 10 bases are a match to TRBD1. V shed 4 bases, J shed 7 bases, and the junction held 6 bases outside the gene matches. CDR1 is SGHRS and CDR2 is YFSETQ in the germline V gene. The CDR3 runs 14 residues. CDR3 bases: TGCGCCAGCAGCGCGGGACAGGGGTCCAATACGCAGTATTTT. Translated: CASSAGQGSNTQYF.

The chain combines TRBV29-1 with TRBJ2-5; TRBD2 is a possible D gene (6 bases). The germline V gene encodes CDR1 SQVTM and CDR2 ANQGSEA. The CDR3 has 12 residues. Deletions cut 3 bases from V and 2 bases from J, with 7 bases between. The CDR3 DNA reads TGCAGCGTTGACCGGGGGCAAGAGACCCAGTACTTC. Translated, it gives CSVDRGQETQYF. The complete variable domain, with remaining parts taken from reference TRBV29-1 and TRBJ2-5, reads SAVISQKPSRDICQRGTSLTIQCQVDSQVTMMFWYRQQPGQSLTLIATANQGSEATYESGFVIDKFPISRPNLTFSTLTVSNMSPEDSSIYLCSVDRGQETQYFGPGTRLLVL.

V is TRBV27 and J is TRBJ2-5; the match to TRBD1 covers 10 bases. Germline CDR1 MNHEY, CDR2 SMNVEV (reference sequence). Losses at the gene ends were 5 bases for V and 5 bases for J; bases not matched to a gene: 5. The CDR3 runs 14 residues. CDR3 loop: CASSQRTGGETQYF. In DNA, the CDR3 is TGTGCCAGCAGTCAAAGGACAGGGGGGGAGACCCAGTACTTC.

The chain recombines TRBV7-9 with TRBJ1-6; 7 bases map to TRBD1. Per germline, CDR1 SEHNR and CDR2 FQNEAQ (reference sequence). The J segment lost 8 bases and the V segment lost 5 bases, leaving 6 bases of the junction unmatched. This CDR3 contains 14 residues. The CDR3 DNA follows: TGTGCCAGCAGCCTCGACAGGGCTCATTCACCCCTCCACTTT. Encoded protein: CASSLDRAHSPLHF.

CDR3 in DNA: TGTGCCAGCAGTTTAATTGCCCAGGGCCAAGAGACCCAGTACTTC. This sequence encodes CASSLIAQGQETQYF. The rearrangement joins TRBV27 to TRBJ2-5; D is perhaps TRBD1 (5 bases). Per germline, CDR1 MNHEY and CDR2 SMNVEV (reference sequence). The V and J ends lost 2 bases and 1 base respectively, with 11 bases between them. The CDR3 has 15 residues.

This clone occurred a few times. The rearrangement uses TRBV11-2 and TRBJ2-3; TRBD2 aligns across 7 bases. Trimming removed 3 bases from V and 8 bases from J; junction bases left unmatched: 8. Germline V gene lookup returns CDR1 SGHAT and CDR2 FQNNGV. CDR3 size: 14 residues. CDR3 protein: CASSFPYTGGTQYF. In DNA form, the CDR3 reads TGTGCCAGCAGCTTCCCTTACACGGGGGGTACGCAGTATTTT.

The chain uses TRBV23-1 and TRBJ1-3; 7 bases are shared with TRBD1. TRBV23-1 is reported as an ORF; its role is uncertain. The CDR3 has 14 residues. The trim removed 8 bases at V and 0 bases at J, leaving 4 bases unmatched. The CDR3 protein is CASLDRDSGNTIYF. CDR3 bases: TGCGCCAGCCTAGACAGGGACTCTGGAAACACCATATATTTT.

The genes are TRBV10-3 and TRBJ2-2, with a possible D match to TRBD1 (5 bases). Trimming stripped 4 bases from V and 5 bases from J, with 20 bases between. Germline V gene data show CDR1 as ENHRY and CDR2 as SYGVKD. This CDR3 has 17 amino acids. This CDR3 reads CAISVGPKGRGTGELFF. The CDR3 DNA reads as TGTGCCATCAGTGTGGGGCCCAAGGGGCGAGGTACCGGGGAGCTGTTTTTT.

The V gene is TRBV7-2, the J gene TRBJ2-7; 9 nucleotides match TRBD1. V trimming: 1 base; J trimming: 3 bases; junction bases outside the gene matches: 4. This CDR3 comprises 15 residues. The V gene's germline CDR1 is SGHTA and CDR2 FQGNSA. CDR3 amino acids: CASSLGTGVNYEQYF. CDR3 nucleotide sequence: TGTGCCAGCAGCTTAGGGACAGGGGTAAACTACGAGCAGTACTTC.

This chain joins TRBV4-3 and TRBJ1-6; 8 bases align to TRBD1. CDR1 and CDR2 (germline): LGHNA, YSLEER. The V gene end was trimmed by 3 bases and the J gene end by 7 bases; junction bases not matched to a gene: 5. The CDR3 contains 15 residues. For the CDR3, the DNA is TGCGCCAGCAGCCACTGGGACAGGCCCAATTCACCCCTCCACTTT. It codes for CASSHWDRPNSPLHF.

The chain recombines TRBV27 with TRBJ1-4; 7 bases fit TRBD1. With 6 bases clipped from V and 4 bases from J, the junction kept 11 bases outside the gene matches. The CDR3 spans 16 residues. Germline CDR1 and CDR2: MNHEY and SMNVEV (reference sequence). As DNA, the CDR3 is TGTGCCAGCAGACTTTGGGCGGGACAGCTTAATGAAAAACTGTTTTTT. This encodes CASRLWAGQLNEKLFF.

The V call is TRBV21-1, the J call TRBJ1-5. TRBV21-1 is a recognized pseudogene. The CDR3 is made up of 12 amino acids. The CDR3 reads CASTPSNQPQHF. CDR3 nucleotides: TGTGCCAGCACCCCGAGCAATCAGCCCCAGCATTTT.